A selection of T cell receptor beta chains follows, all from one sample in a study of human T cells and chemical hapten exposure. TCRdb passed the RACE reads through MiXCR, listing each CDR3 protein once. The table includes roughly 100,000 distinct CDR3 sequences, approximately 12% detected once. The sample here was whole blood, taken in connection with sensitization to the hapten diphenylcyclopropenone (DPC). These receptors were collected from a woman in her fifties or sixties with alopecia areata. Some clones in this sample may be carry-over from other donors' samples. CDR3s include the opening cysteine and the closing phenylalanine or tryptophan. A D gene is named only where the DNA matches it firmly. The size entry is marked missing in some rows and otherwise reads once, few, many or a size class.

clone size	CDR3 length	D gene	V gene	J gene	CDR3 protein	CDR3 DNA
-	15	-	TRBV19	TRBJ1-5	CASSTLGNSNQPQHF	TGTGCCAGTAGCACCCTCGGGAATAGCAATCAGCCCCAGCATTTT
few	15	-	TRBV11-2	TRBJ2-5	CASSLDQGFQETQYF	TGTGCCAGCAGCTTAGACCAGGGTTTCCAAGAGACCCAGTACTTC
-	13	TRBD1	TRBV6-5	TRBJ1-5	CASKDRSGQPQHF	TGTGCCAGCAAGGACAGGTCGGGGCAGCCCCAGCATTTT
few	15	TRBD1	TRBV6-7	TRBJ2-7	CASRDWDREVYEQYF	TGTGCCAGCAGGGACTGGGACAGGGAGGTCTACGAGCAGTACTTC
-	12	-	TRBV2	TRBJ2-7	CASWDGSYEQYF	TGTGCCAGTTGGGACGGTTCCTACGAGCAGTACTTC
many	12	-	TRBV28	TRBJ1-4	CASSRLREKLFF	TGTGCCAGCAGTCGGTTGCGTGAAAAACTGTTTTTT
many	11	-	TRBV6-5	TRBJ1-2	CASGATHGYTF	TGTGCCAGCGGGGCCACCCATGGCTACACCTTC
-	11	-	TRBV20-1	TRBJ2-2	CSATGAGELFF	TGCAGTGCTACGGGGGCCGGGGAGCTGTTTTTT
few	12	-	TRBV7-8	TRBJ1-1	CASSFNGPRAFF	TGTGCCAGCAGCTTCAACGGACCCCGAGCTTTCTTT
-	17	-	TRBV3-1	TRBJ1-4	CASSQFSGIATNEKLFF	TGTGCCAGCAGCCAGTTCTCGGGGATCGCAACTAATGAAAAACTGTTTTTT
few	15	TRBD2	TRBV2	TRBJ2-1	CASSEREALTREQFF	TGTGCCAGCAGTGAACGGGAGGCCCTGACCCGTGAGCAGTTCTTC
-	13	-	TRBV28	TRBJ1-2	CASSPQAGYGYTF	TGTGCCAGCAGTCCACAAGCAGGCTATGGCTACACCTTC
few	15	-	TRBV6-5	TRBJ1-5	CASSYRPGANQPQHF	TGTGCCAGCAGTTACCGTCCGGGGGCGAATCAGCCCCAGCATTTT
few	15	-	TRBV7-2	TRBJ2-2	CASSISPTDTGELFF	TGTGCCAGCAGCATAAGCCCTACGGACACCGGGGAGCTGTTTTTT
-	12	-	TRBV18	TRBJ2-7	CASSPLSGEQYF	TGTGCCAGCTCACCACTGTCGGGGGAGCAGTACTTC
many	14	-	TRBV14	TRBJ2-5	CASSETRFRGTQYF	TGTGCCAGCAGCGAAACCCGGTTCCGGGGGACCCAGTACTTC
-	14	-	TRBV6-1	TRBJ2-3	CASTVSAPTDTQYF	TGTGCCAGCACCGTGTCGGCGCCCACAGATACGCAGTATTTT
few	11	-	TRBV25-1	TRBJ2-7	CASRRVNEQYF	TGTGCCAGCCGGAGGGTTAACGAGCAGTACTTC
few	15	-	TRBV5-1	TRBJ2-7	CASSFGGGRAYEQYF	TGCGCCAGCAGCTTCGGTGGTGGAAGGGCCTACGAGCAGTACTTC
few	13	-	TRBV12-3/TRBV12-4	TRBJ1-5	CASSLMENQPQHF	TGTGCCAGCAGTTTAATGGAGAATCAGCCCCAGCATTTT
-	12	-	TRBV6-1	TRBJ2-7	CASNLYSYEQYF	TGTGCCAGCAATCTATACTCCTACGAGCAGTACTTC
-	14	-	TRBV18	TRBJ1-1	CASSPGPLNTEAFF	TGTGCCAGCTCACCAGGACCACTGAACACTGAAGCTTTCTTT
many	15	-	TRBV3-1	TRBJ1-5	CASSPNGGVNQPQHF	TGTGCCAGCAGTCCCAATGGGGGAGTCAATCAGCCCCAGCATTTT
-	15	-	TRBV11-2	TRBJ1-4	CASSLVGRTNERLFF	TGTGCCAGCAGCTTAGTTGGGCGGACTAATGAAAGACTGTTTTTT
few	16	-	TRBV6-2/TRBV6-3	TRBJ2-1	CASSRGGSRSYNEQFF	TGTGCCAGCAGCAGAGGGGGTTCCCGCTCCTACAATGAGCAGTTCTTC
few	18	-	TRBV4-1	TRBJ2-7	CARTTNCRGHLPTYEQYF	TGCGCCAGAACGACTAATTGCAGGGGACATTTACCCACCTACGAGCAGTACTTC
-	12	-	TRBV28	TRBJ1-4	CASSSGWEKLFF	TGTGCCAGCAGTAGCGGTTGGGAAAAACTGTTTTTT
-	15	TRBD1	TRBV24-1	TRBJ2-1	CATSARDSTYNEQFF	TGTGCCACCAGTGCCCGGGACAGCACCTACAATGAGCAGTTCTTC
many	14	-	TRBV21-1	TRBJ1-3	CASSKARRDNTIYF	TGTGCCAGCAGCAAAGCTCGGAGAGATAACACCATATATTTT
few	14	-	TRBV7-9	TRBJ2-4	CASSLHGGKNIQYF	TGTGCCAGCAGCTTACATGGAGGGAAGAACATTCAGTACTTC
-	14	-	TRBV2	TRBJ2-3	CASIWGLNTDTQYF	TGTGCCAGCATTTGGGGCCTTAACACAGATACGCAGTATTTT